The next 8 T cell receptor beta chains were all read from a single sample in a study of shared clonotypes between healthy human individuals. Using immunoSEQ multiplex PCR, the repertoire was profiled, and TCRdb retains in-frame clones only, with some absent. This sample has 2 million to 3 million clones; 93% occur once, and the top ten carry roughly 0.36%. The material sequenced was naive CD4+ T cells from PBMCs. Sample subset: CD45RA+ positively selected. The receptors were sampled from a young man in good health. Some clones in this sample may be carry-over from other donors' samples.

The chain couples TRBV21-1 to TRBJ2-7; TRBD1, the D gene given by the table, was not confirmed from the DNA. TRBV21-1 is reported as a pseudogene. The CDR3 loop spans 13 amino acids. In DNA, the CDR3 is TGTGCCAGCAGCAGACAGGGGCTGGACGAGCAGTACTTC. Its translation is CASSRQGLDEQYF.

The chain combines TRBV10-1 with TRBJ2-5; D uncertain. The CDR3 has 13 amino acids. Trimming cost V 6 bases and J 7 bases, with 15 bases left between them. Germline V lookup: CDR1 WNHNN, CDR2 SYGVQD (reference sequence). CDR3 nucleotides: TGCGCCAGCAGCTCTAGGGCGGATGGGACCCAGTACTTC. This translates into CASSSRADGTQYF.

This clone was seen a few times. Within the sample, other DNA sequences also encode this same CDR3. This chain links TRBV6-4 with TRBJ2-2; D perhaps matches TRBD2 (6 bases). The V gene's germline CDR1 is MRHNA and CDR2 SNTAGT. Trimming took off 2 bases at V and 5 bases at J, with 6 bases between the two ends. CDR3 length equals 13 residues. CDR3 bases: TGTGCCAGCAGTGACCGGGGGACCGGGGAGCTGTTTTTT. It is translated as CASSDRGTGELFF.

V gene TRBV11-3 combines with J gene TRBJ1-3; TRBD1 matches at 7 bases. Germline CDR1 is SGHNT and CDR2 is YENEEA. The J segment lost 0 bases and the V segment lost 4 bases, leaving 3 bases of the junction unmatched. CDR3 length equals 15 residues. CDR3 protein: CASSSSGGSGNTIYF. CDR3 coding DNA: TGTGCCAGCAGCTCATCAGGGGGCTCTGGAAACACCATATATTTT.

The rearrangement uses TRBV5-1 and TRBJ2-3; no definite D call. This CDR3 contains 14 residues. Trimming removed 1 base at V and 0 bases at J, with 6 bases between. The germline V gene has CDR1 SGHRS and CDR2 YFSETQ. CDR3 in amino acids: CASSLFPSTDTQYF. In DNA form, the CDR3 reads TGCGCCAGCAGCTTGTTTCCTAGCACAGATACGCAGTATTTT.

About this clone: Other DNA sequences in the same sample also yield this CDR3. This chain uses TRBV6-6 with TRBJ1-3, with a weak D call TRBD1 (5 bases). V was shortened by 6 bases and J by 7 bases, with 10 bases between the two germline ends. The CDR3 extends over 12 amino acids. Looked up from germline, CDR1 is MNHNY and CDR2 is SVGAGI (reference sequence). This chain's CDR3 is CASSQGGNTIYF. CDR3 in DNA: TGTGCCAGCAGCCAGGGTGGGAACACCATATATTTT.

This chain connects TRBV4-2 to TRBJ2-3; 8 bases line up with TRBD2. After removal of 3 bases from V and 0 bases from J, the junction contained 8 bases not matched to a gene. CDR1 and CDR2 (germline): LGHNA, YNFKEQ. The length of the CDR3 is 17 residues. The DNA of the CDR3 is TGTGCCAGCAGCCAGGGCGTAGCGGGGCAAAGCACAGATACGCAGTATTTT. Its protein product is CASSQGVAGQSTDTQYF.

The V gene is TRBV7-2, the J gene TRBJ1-1, with 9 bases lining up with TRBD1. The junction had 6 bases not matched to a gene; V was cut back by 3 bases and J by 7 bases. Germline V gives CDR1 SGHTA, CDR2 FQGNSA. The CDR3 extends over 14 amino acids. CDR3 bases: TGTGCCAGCAGCTTCGGGACAGGGACGCTTGAAGCTTTCTTT. Its translation is CASSFGTGTLEAFF.